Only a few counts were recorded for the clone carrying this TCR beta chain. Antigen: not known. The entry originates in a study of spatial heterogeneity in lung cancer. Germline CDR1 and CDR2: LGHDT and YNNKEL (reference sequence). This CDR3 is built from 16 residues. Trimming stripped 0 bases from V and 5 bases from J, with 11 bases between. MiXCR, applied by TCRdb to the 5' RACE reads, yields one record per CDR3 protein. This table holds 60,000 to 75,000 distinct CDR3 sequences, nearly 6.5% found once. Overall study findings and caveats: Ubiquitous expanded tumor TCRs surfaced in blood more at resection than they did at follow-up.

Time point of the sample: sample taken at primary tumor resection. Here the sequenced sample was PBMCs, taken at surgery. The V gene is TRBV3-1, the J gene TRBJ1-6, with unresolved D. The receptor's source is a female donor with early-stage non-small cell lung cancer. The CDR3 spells CASSQDPGPNNSPLHF. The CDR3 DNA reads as TGTGCCAGCAGCCAAGATCCCGGTCCCAATAATTCACCCCTCCACTTT.